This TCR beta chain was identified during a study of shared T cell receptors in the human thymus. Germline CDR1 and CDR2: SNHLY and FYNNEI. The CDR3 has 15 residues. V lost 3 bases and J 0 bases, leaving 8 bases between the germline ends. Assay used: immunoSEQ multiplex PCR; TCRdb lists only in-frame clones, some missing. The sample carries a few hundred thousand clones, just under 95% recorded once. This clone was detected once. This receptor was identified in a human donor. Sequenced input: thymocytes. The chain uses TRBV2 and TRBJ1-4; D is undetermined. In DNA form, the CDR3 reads TGTGCCAGCAGTGAGGGAGGCGCAACTAATGAAAAACTGTTTTTT. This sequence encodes CASSEGGATNEKLFF.